Following are 24 T cell receptor beta chains from one sample sequenced in a study of regulatory T cells in long-lasting Graves disease. Time point described: newly diagnosed GD, antithyroid drugs for less than 3 months. PBMCs were the source of the RNA used for TCR sequencing. Sequencing libraries for TCR beta were prepared with iRepertoire HTBI primers and Arm-PCR of CDR3 regions. TCRdb processed the multiplex PCR reads anew with MiXCR; each CDR3 protein has one entry. Among over 350,000 distinct CDR3 sequences listed, approximately 16% were seen once. The data also belong to a second study, concerning T cells in Graves' hyperthyroidism and ophthalmopathy.

Sequencing used peripheral blood mononuclear cells (PBMCs), obtained at new diagnosis, from a patient treated with antithyroid drugs. The source of these receptors is a woman aged 40 to 49 with Graves disease.

The gene calls are TRBV7-2 and TRBJ1-2; possibly TRBD1 for D (6 bases). This CDR3 has 12 amino acids. V was clipped by 3 bases and J by 8 bases, with 10 bases between them. Germline assignment: CDR1 SGHTA and CDR2 FQGNSA. For the CDR3, the DNA is TGTGCCAGCAGCTTCGGCAGGGGAGGCTACACCTTC. Its protein is CASSFGRGGYTF.

CDR3 sequence reads: CSARTLRQGIRSNEQFF. CDR3 nucleotide sequence: TGCAGTGCTAGAACCCTCCGACAGGGAATAAGGTCTAATGAGCAGTTCTTC. The chain carries TRBV20-1 and TRBJ2-1, with 7 bases aligning to TRBD1. CDR1 and CDR2 from the germline V gene are DFQATT and SNEGSKA (reference sequence). V lost 2 bases, J lost 7 bases, and 17 bases stayed unmatched. The CDR3 is made up of 17 amino acids.

As for this clonotype: A read error may be the cause here, since a much bigger clone is one base away. The chain combines TRBV27 with TRBJ1-2; 9 bases are shared with TRBD1. Germline V gene data show CDR1 as MNHEY and CDR2 as SMNVEV (reference sequence). V gave up 4 bases and J gave up 7 bases; unmatched junction bases: 7. The CDR3 covers 14 residues. The CDR3, as DNA: TGTGCCAGCAGTTCAGGGACAGGGATTGGTGGCTACACCTTC. As protein: CASSSGTGIGGYTF.

The V and J genes are TRBV5-5 and TRBJ1-2; D is uncertain. Germline V lookup: CDR1 SGHKS, CDR2 YYEKEE (reference sequence). The germline V and J ends were trimmed by 0 bases and 8 bases, with 17 bases remaining between them. CDR3 length: 15 amino acids. The CDR3 region is CASSLGVSKGAGYTF. Written as DNA, the CDR3 is TGTGCCAGCAGCTTGGGGGTCTCGAAGGGCGCGGGCTACACCTTC.

This clonotype was counted a few times. The gene calls are TRBV5-4 and TRBJ2-2; 10 nucleotides align to TRBD2. V shed 4 bases, J shed 11 bases, and the junction held 5 bases outside the gene matches. This CDR3 has 13 amino acids. Germline-derived CDR1 and CDR2 are SGHNT and YYREEE (reference sequence). The chain's CDR3 is CASSPSGRAELFF. DNA of the CDR3: TGTGCCAGCAGCCCTAGCGGGAGAGCTGAGCTGTTTTTT.

The chain employs TRBV18 and TRBJ2-7; D is ambiguous. The CDR3 sequence is 15 residues long. Germline CDR1 reads KGHSH; CDR2 reads LQKENI. Trimming pared 2 bases from V and 6 bases from J, leaving 17 bases between. CDR3 sequence: CASSPEYSGGGEQYF. CDR3 DNA: TGTGCCAGCTCACCAGAATACTCGGGCGGCGGCGAGCAGTACTTC.

Notes on this clonotype: This may be a read error, as it is one base from a much larger clone. This chain uses TRBV18 with TRBJ1-1; 7 positions agree with TRBD1. Germline V CDR1 and CDR2: KGHSH, LQKENI. This CDR3 is 15 amino acids long. This CDR3 reads CAGSPRSGGSTEAFF. The CDR3 DNA reads as TGTGCCGGCTCACCTCGATCAGGGGGGAGCACTGAAGCTTTCTTT.

A note on this clonotype: Relative to the germline gene, one junction end is altered; a read error may explain this. The chain joins TRBV19 to TRBJ2-1; 10 bases match TRBD2. Germline V lookup: CDR1 LNHDA, CDR2 SQIVND (reference sequence). The CDR3 is made up of 15 amino acids. In nucleotides, the CDR3 is TGTGCCAGTAGATCTAGCGGGAGCGCCTACAATGGGCAGTTCTTC. Translating it yields CASRSSGSAYNGQFF.

This clonotype was counted ten times or more. The V and J genes are TRBV28 and TRBJ2-7; no definite D call. The CDR3 has 13 amino acids. Trimming cost V 2 bases and J 7 bases, with 12 bases left between them. From germline, CDR1 is MDHEN and CDR2 SYDVKM. In DNA form, the CDR3 reads TGTGCCAGCAGTTTAGAGGCCAGCTTAGAGCAGTACTTC. It yields the protein CASSLEASLEQYF.

Worth noting for this clonotype: The junction does not match germline at one end; this may be a read error. The rearrangement links TRBV13 to TRBJ2-3, with D perhaps matching TRBD1 (7 bases). Germline V gene lookup returns CDR1 PRHDT and CDR2 FYEKMQ (reference sequence). The length of the CDR3 is 14 residues. The CDR3 nucleotides read TGTGCCGGCAGCCTCCCAGGGGGGAGAGATACGCAGTATTTT. Protein sequence: CAGSLPGGRDTQYF. Full variable domain (missing parts from reference TRBV13 and TRBJ2-3): AAGVIQSPRHLIKEKRETATLKCYPIPRHDTVYWYQQGPGQDPQFLISFYEKMQSDKGSIPDRFSAQQFSDYHSELNMSSLELGDSALYFCAGSLPGGRDTQYFGPGTRLTVL.

The chain is built from TRBV14 and TRBJ2-5; D may be TRBD1 (5 bases). CDR3 length: 14 amino acids. CDR1 and CDR2 (germline): SGHDN, FVKESK. V lost 5 bases and J lost 1, with 11 bases in between. The CDR3 is CASSKRQFQETQYF. CDR3 DNA sequence: TGTGCCAGCAGCAAGAGACAGTTCCAAGAGACCCAGTACTTC.

This clonotype has just a few counts. This chain links TRBV20-1 with TRBJ2-1; D gene ambiguous. The CDR3 contains 11 residues. CDR1 and CDR2 (germline): DFQATT, SNEGSKA (reference sequence). The V gene lost 4 bases and the J gene lost 6 bases, with 7 bases spanning the gap. This chain's CDR3 is CSATPGNEQFF. The DNA for the CDR3 is TGCAGTGCTACGCCCGGCAATGAGCAGTTCTTC.

The chain recombines TRBV6-4 with TRBJ1-1; 9 positions agree with TRBD1. V shed 6 bases, J shed 8 bases, and the junction held 4 bases outside the gene matches. Germline lookup yields CDR1 MRHNA and CDR2 SNTAGT. This CDR3 has 12 amino acids. This CDR3 reads CASRGQGGEAFF. Written as DNA, the CDR3 is TGTGCCAGCAGGGGACAGGGTGGCGAAGCTTTCTTT.

This clonotype showed up just a few times. CDR3 nucleotides: TGTGCCAGCAGCCAAGAAGACAGGGGAGGGGAGACCCAGTACTTC. It translates to CASSQEDRGGETQYF. This chain joins TRBV3-1 and TRBJ2-5, with a tentative D call TRBD1 (8 bases). The CDR3 covers 15 residues. Trimming removed 0 bases at V and 5 bases at J, with 13 bases between. The germline V gene encodes CDR1 LGHDT and CDR2 YNNKEL (reference sequence).

At least ten counts were recorded for this clonotype. The CDR3 is CASSPDRYHEQYF. The CDR3 DNA reads as TGTGCCAGCAGCCCGGACAGGTACCACGAGCAGTACTTC. The chain recombines TRBV3-1 with TRBJ2-7; 7 bases are shared with TRBD1. The V segment lost 4 bases and the J segment 5 bases; nucleotides outside the gene matches: 5. CDR3 length: 13 amino acids. Per germline, CDR1 LGHDT and CDR2 YNNKEL (reference sequence).

Many counts were recorded for this clonotype. V and J are TRBV20-1 and TRBJ2-3, with D tentatively TRBD2 (6 bases). The CDR3 is 16 amino acids. V lost 3 bases and J 6 bases, leaving 22 bases between the germline ends. Germline CDR1 and CDR2: DFQATT and SNEGSKA (reference sequence). For the CDR3, the DNA is TGCAGTGCTAGCCCCCCTGATTTACTTGGAGGGGATACGCAGTATTTT. This sequence encodes CSASPPDLLGGDTQYF.

This clonotype appeared many times. CDR3 protein: CASSKTGTGISYEQYF. CDR3 bases: TGCGCCAGCAGCAAAACCGGGACAGGGATCTCCTACGAGCAGTACTTC. The chain is built from TRBV5-1 and TRBJ2-7; 9 bases map to TRBD1. In germline, CDR1 is SGHRS, CDR2 YFSETQ. The CDR3 is made up of 16 amino acids. J gave up 0 bases and V 4 bases, and 8 bases lay outside the gene matches.

Many counts were recorded for this clonotype. The chain has TRBV5-1 and TRBJ2-2; D gene ambiguous. V was pared by 4 bases and J by 1 base, with 11 bases between. The CDR3 is 15 residues long. Germline lookup yields CDR1 SGHRS and CDR2 YFSETQ. For the CDR3, the DNA is TGCGCCAGCAGCGCTAAACGGCAGAACACCGGGGAGCTGTTTTTT. Protein product: CASSAKRQNTGELFF.

The CDR3 protein is CSARERLKSRLAGGAPQNIQYF. For the CDR3, the DNA is TGCAGTGCTAGAGAACGATTGAAATCTCGGCTAGCGGGAGGAGCCCCCCAAAACATTCAGTACTTC. This chain uses TRBV20-1 with TRBJ2-4, with 11 bases that match TRBD2. The CDR3 is 22 residues long. Germline V lookup: CDR1 DFQATT, CDR2 SNEGSKA (reference sequence). V was clipped by 0 bases and J by 5 bases; unmatched bases: 24.

This clonotype was seen ten or more times. The J gene is TRBJ1-1, the V gene TRBV3-1; D not certain. Looked up from germline, CDR1 is LGHDT and CDR2 is YNNKEL (reference sequence). The CDR3 runs 14 residues. The V end was cut by 1 base, the J end by 6 bases, with 12 bases between. The CDR3 protein is CASSQVRGRAEAFF. The CDR3 DNA reads as TGTGCCAGCAGCCAAGTGAGAGGGCGGGCTGAAGCTTTCTTT.

This clonotype was recorded at least ten times. The chain combines TRBV2 with TRBJ1-6; D uncertain. There are 12 residues in the CDR3. Trimming cost V 1 base and J 16 bases, with 11 bases left between them. Germline CDR1 and CDR2: SNHLY and FYNNEI. For the CDR3, the DNA is TGTGCCAGCAGTGAAGGTCGGTCAACGCTCCACTTT. Translating it yields CASSEGRSTLHF.

This rearrangement joins TRBV18 to TRBJ2-3, with a weak D call TRBD1 (6 bases). The CDR3 sequence is 16 residues long. Germline CDR1 KGHSH, CDR2 LQKENI. Trimming pared 1 base from V and 6 bases from J, leaving 17 bases between. CDR3 in DNA: TGTGCCAGCTCACCACAGTCTTTGGGGGCAAAGGATACGCAGTATTTT. Translated, it gives CASSPQSLGAKDTQYF.

This clonotype was recorded many times. V is TRBV6-1 and J is TRBJ2-5; D is uncertain. Trimming took off 5 bases at V and 3 bases at J, with 13 bases between the two ends. CDR3 length: 14 amino acids. In germline, CDR1 is MNHNS, CDR2 SASEGT. The DNA for the CDR3 is TGTGCCAGCAGTACCCCGCGAACAGAAGAGACCCAGTACTTC. This sequence encodes CASSTPRTEETQYF.

This clonotype was observed many times. The V gene is TRBV7-6, the J gene TRBJ2-7; D perhaps matches TRBD1 (5 bases). CDR3 length: 14 amino acids. The germline V gene has CDR1 SGHVS and CDR2 FNYEAQ. V gave up 0 bases and J gave up 3 bases, with 9 bases separating them. The CDR3 DNA reads as TGTGCCAGCAGCTTAGCTTCTCAGGGCTACGAGCAGTACTTC. Amino acid sequence: CASSLASQGYEQYF.